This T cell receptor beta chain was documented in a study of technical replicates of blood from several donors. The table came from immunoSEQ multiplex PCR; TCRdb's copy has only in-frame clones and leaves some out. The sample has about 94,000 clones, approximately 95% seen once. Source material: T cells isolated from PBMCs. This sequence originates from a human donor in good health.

Written as DNA, the CDR3 is TGTGCCAGCAGGGAACAGGTTTTGTCTGAAGCTTTCTTT. Its translation is CASREQVLSEAFF. The J gene is TRBJ1-1, the V gene TRBV6-1; a weak D match, TRBD1 (5 bases). V gave up 6 bases and J gave up 6 bases, with 14 bases separating them. Germline V CDR1 and CDR2: MNHNS, SASEGT. The CDR3 totals 13 residues.